This is a list of T cell receptor beta chains from one sample in a study of T cells in Graves' hyperthyroidism and ophthalmopathy. TCRdb reanalysed the multiplex PCR reads using MiXCR and keeps one entry per CDR3 protein. The sample has some 510,000 distinct CDR3 sequences, more than 20% seen once. The sample taken for sequencing was blood. Receptor source: a man aged 18-30 years with Graves' hyperthyroidism. Each CDR3 is given with its conserved first and last residue. Each record gives: V gene, clone size, CDR3 length, CDR3 protein. A clone size is listed for some rows: how often the clone was seen (once, few, many), or a class if it is expanded.

V: TRBV10-3; size: many; length: 15; CDR3: CAIRASTGNNQPQHF
V: TRBV20-1; size: -; length: 14; CDR3: CSARGRAAQSPLHF
V: TRBV24-1; size: once; length: 14; CDR3: CATSGSRGVGEQYF
V: TRBV5-4; size: few; length: 22; CDR3: CASSLVDPQPRVIGRANTEAFF
V: TRBV19; size: many; length: 15; CDR3: CASNPTGSNTGELFF
V: TRBV2; size: -; length: 12; CDR3: CASGGLPYEQYF
V: TRBV5-1; size: many; length: 15; CDR3: CASSLVAGSNYGYTF
V: TRBV3-1; size: -; length: 13; CDR3: CASSLPRAREAFF
V: TRBV28; size: medium-sized; length: 14; CDR3: CASSRTSASGELFF
V: TRBV6-1; size: -; length: 15; CDR3: CASREASGYNSPLHF
V: TRBV12-3/TRBV12-4; size: many; length: 13; CDR3: CASSPPGDYEQYF
V: TRBV7-9; size: many; length: 15; CDR3: CASSSLAQPSYEQYF
V: TRBV3-1; size: -; length: 16; CDR3: CASSQVGGQANTEAFF
V: TRBV5-1; size: -; length: 14; CDR3: CASSSRQGAREQYF
V: TRBV27; size: once; length: 16; CDR3: CASSPGRVGTKNIQYF
V: TRBV6-1; size: many; length: 13; CDR3: CASSEGLGTRYTF
V: TRBV28; size: -; length: 14; CDR3: CASSLKGGTTEAFF
V: TRBV13; size: -; length: 13; CDR3: CASSSGRDNEQYF
V: TRBV7-8; size: many; length: 15; CDR3: CASSSRQGNGGELFF
V: TRBV19; size: many; length: 13; CDR3: CASSIAVNTEAFF
V: TRBV27; size: many; length: 15; CDR3: CASSSRDPRWETQYF
V: TRBV29-1; size: few; length: 14; CDR3: CSVARDWGSYEQYF
V: TRBV7-9; size: many; length: 15; CDR3: CASSLVGQDSSGYTF
V: TRBV5-1; size: many; length: 15; CDR3: CASSPRRGGGETQYF
V: TRBV12-5; size: many; length: 13; CDR3: CASAFEGVVPQHF
V: TRBV10-3; size: many; length: 13; CDR3: CAISESTFTEAFF
V: TRBV20-1; size: many; length: 14; CDR3: CSARGAGGRWGAFF
V: TRBV28; size: many; length: 11; CDR3: CASRQHTEAFF
V: TRBV28; size: few; length: 12; CDR3: CASSRTVPEAFF
V: TRBV6-2/TRBV6-3; size: many; length: 13; CDR3: CASQTSTQETQYF
V: TRBV5-6; size: few; length: 15; CDR3: CASSWRGPGSTEAFF
V: TRBV12-3/TRBV12-4; size: -; length: 13; CDR3: CASSSENQETQYF
V: TRBV12-3/TRBV12-4; size: many; length: 14; CDR3: CASRLDGPFCEQYF
V: TRBV12-3/TRBV12-4; size: -; length: 14; CDR3: CASSTPGLLYEQYF
V: TRBV12-3/TRBV12-4; size: -; length: 15; CDR3: CASSPTTGLANTIYF
V: TRBV20-1; size: -; length: 12; CDR3: CSVSPGPWEQYF
V: TRBV6-1; size: many; length: 13; CDR3: CASSRGDKREAFF
V: TRBV5-1; size: many; length: 14; CDR3: CASSLVPGNYGYTF
V: TRBV29-1; size: many; length: 14; CDR3: CSVAGTLNTGELFF
V: TRBV4-1; size: few; length: 15; CDR3: CASSQGDYPNQPQHF
V: TRBV6-1; size: many; length: 16; CDR3: CASSEPGFRGDQPQHF
V: TRBV10-3; size: many; length: 14; CDR3: CAISEGQPNQPQHF
V: TRBV2; size: few; length: 16; CDR3: CASSPNDPSYNSPLHF
V: TRBV12-3/TRBV12-4; size: many; length: 13; CDR3: CASSLGRMGSAFF
V: TRBV27; size: -; length: 13; CDR3: CASISGTGGEAFF
V: TRBV12-3/TRBV12-4; size: -; length: 15; CDR3: CASTRSGGAYETQYF
V: TRBV11-3; size: many; length: 12; CDR3: CASSLGGPGYTF
V: TRBV30; size: -; length: 16; CDR3: CAWSAGTLGVNSPLHF
V: TRBV5-4; size: few; length: 14; CDR3: CASSFGTGRGEAFF